Shown below are 14 T cell receptor beta chains from a single sample sequenced in a study of cytomegalovirus exposure and HLA in healthy donors. The PCR ran on 60 Vbeta and 13 Jbeta primers. Produced via immunoSEQ multiplex PCR; TCRdb's table is partial and in-frame only. The sample holds about 110,000 clones, approximately 78% seen once. The specimen was PBMCs. Source of these receptors: a man aged 25-40 years in good health and CMV-seropositive.

V gene TRBV7-9 combines with J gene TRBJ2-7; D is ambiguous. The CDR3 has 11 residues. The germline V gene encodes CDR1 SEHNR and CDR2 FQNEAQ (reference sequence). The DNA of the CDR3 is TGTTCCAGCAGCCGATACTACGAGCAGTACGTC. Translation gives CSSSRYYEQYV.

The chain joins TRBV6-1 to TRBJ1-5; 8 bases agree with TRBD1. Looked up from germline, CDR1 is MNHNS and CDR2 is SASEGT. This CDR3 is 16 amino acids long. The J segment lost 8 bases and the V segment lost 4 bases, leaving 13 bases of the junction unmatched. The CDR3 here is CASSGDRGTTIKPQHF. For the CDR3, the DNA is TGTGCCAGCAGTGGTGACAGGGGTACGACAATCAAGCCCCAGCATTTT.

The chain joins TRBV29-1 to TRBJ1-2, with D hard to call. Trimming took 4 bases from V and 8 from J, leaving 14 bases between them. CDR1 and CDR2 (germline): SQVTM, ANQGSEA. The CDR3 has 12 residues. The CDR3 sequence is CSVVSGSWGYTF. CDR3 in DNA: TGCAGCGTTGTGTCGGGGAGTTGGGGCTACACCTTC.

The genes are TRBV2 and TRBJ2-6; D uncertain. The CDR3 has 15 residues. The germline gives CDR1 SNHLY, CDR2 FYNNEI. V lost 7 bases, J lost 0 bases, and 10 bases lay in between. CDR3 sequence reads: CASTPQDSGANVLTF. DNA for the CDR3: TGTGCCAGCACCCCACAAGACTCTGGGGCCAACGTCCTGACTTTC.

This chain uses TRBV5-6 with TRBJ1-2, with a tentative D call TRBD1 (5 bases). Germline CDR1 SGHDT, CDR2 YYEEEE. The CDR3 covers 14 residues. Trimming took off 3 bases at V and 5 bases at J, with 14 bases between the two ends. The CDR3 DNA is TGTGCCAGCAGCTACAGCCAGGGAATGTATGGCTACACCTTC. Protein product: CASSYSQGMYGYTF.

V usage is TRBV30 and J usage is TRBJ1-2, with 9 positions matching TRBD1. The V segment lost 3 bases and the J segment 4 bases; nucleotides outside the gene matches: 6. There are 14 residues in the CDR3. Germline V gene lookup returns CDR1 GTSNPN and CDR2 SVGIG (reference sequence). CDR3 residues: CAWREDRGSYGYTF. The CDR3 region has the DNA TGTGCCTGGAGGGAGGACAGGGGATCCTATGGCTACACCTTC.

At least ten counts were recorded for this clone. This chain joins TRBV28 and TRBJ2-5, with 9 bases fitting TRBD2. V lost 5 bases to trimming and J lost 2 bases; unmatched junction nucleotides: 6. The CDR3 totals 15 residues. Germline CDR1 is MDHEN and CDR2 is SYDVKM. The CDR3 DNA reads as TGTGCCAGCAGTCATAGCGGGGGAACTCAAGAGACCCAGTACTTC. Translation gives CASSHSGGTQETQYF.

The chain joins TRBV11-2 to TRBJ2-5; D possibly corresponds to TRBD1 (6 bases). This CDR3 has 15 amino acids. V lost 5 bases and J 5 bases, leaving 18 bases between the germline ends. Per germline, CDR1 SGHAT and CDR2 FQNNGV. The CDR3 coding sequence is TGTGCCAGCAGCGAGGACAGCTACTTTGGGGAGACCCAGTACTTC. Its protein is CASSEDSYFGETQYF.

The chain uses TRBV29-1 and TRBJ2-3; 14 nucleotides match TRBD2. Germline CDR1 is SQVTM and CDR2 is ANQGSEA. After removal of 6 bases from V and 6 bases from J, the junction contained 5 bases not matched to a gene. The CDR3 loop spans 14 amino acids. The CDR3 region has the DNA TGCAGCGTCGGGACTAGCGGGAGCTCTGATACGCAGTATTTT. This encodes CSVGTSGSSDTQYF.

The V gene is TRBV15, the J gene TRBJ2-7; 8 bases are shared with TRBD1. V lost 4 bases and J lost 2; bases outside the gene matches: 4. Per the germline V gene, CDR1 is LNHNV and CDR2 is YYDKDF (reference sequence). The CDR3 consists of 14 residues. The DNA of the CDR3 is TGTGCCACCAGCACTTGGACAGGGCCCTACGAGCAGTACTTC. Protein product: CATSTWTGPYEQYF.

This clone was seen a few times. The rearrangement joins TRBV28 to TRBJ2-6; D is perhaps TRBD1 (6 bases). This CDR3 contains 15 residues. Germline V gene data show CDR1 as MDHEN and CDR2 as SYDVKM. The V end was cut by 4 bases, the J end by 4 bases, with 11 bases between. DNA of the CDR3: TGTGCCAGCAGTTCAGGGGTAGGAGGGGCCAACGTCCTGACTTTC. It translates to CASSSGVGGANVLTF.

The chain joins TRBV10-3 to TRBJ2-5, with 7 bases lining up with TRBD2. The length of the CDR3 is 12 residues. V lost 6 bases to trimming and J lost 5 bases; unmatched junction nucleotides: 3. The V gene's germline CDR1 is ENHRY and CDR2 SYGVKD. CDR3 sequence reads: CAIRGSGETQYF. CDR3 coding DNA: TGTGCCATCAGGGGTAGCGGGGAGACCCAGTACTTC.

The chain couples TRBV30 to TRBJ1-1, with 11 bases matching TRBD1. The J segment lost 4 bases and the V segment lost 2 bases, leaving 3 bases of the junction unmatched. Germline CDR1 GTSNPN, CDR2 SVGIG (reference sequence). The CDR3 length is 14 residues. The CDR3 region has the DNA TGTGCCTGGAGTTACGGACAGGGGGCCACTGAAGCTTTCTTT. Translated: CAWSYGQGATEAFF.

V gene TRBV30 combines with J gene TRBJ2-3, with D possibly TRBD2 on 6 matching bases. Between the trimmed V and J ends, which lost 3 bases and 8 bases, there was a span of 15 bases. The CDR3 is made up of 13 amino acids. CDR1 and CDR2 (germline): GTSNPN, SVGIG (reference sequence). CDR3 region: CAWRAGLMGTQYF. The CDR3 coding sequence is TGTGCCTGGAGAGCGGGCCTGATGGGTACGCAGTATTTT.